The entry below describes one T cell receptor (beta chain). Roughly 10 milliliters of peripheral blood were drawn from each donor. The data are from a study of type 1 and type 2 diabetes patients. Study-wide context: The cohort mixed type 1 diabetes, type 2 diabetes and nondiabetic donors.

Amplification started from genomic DNA. Multiplex PCR with 30 forward and 13 reverse primers amplified the TCR beta CDR3. TCRdb re-called the multiplex PCR reads through MiXCR, storing one row per CDR3 protein. This repertoire shows 250,000 or so distinct CDR3 sequences, around 47% found once; its top ten account for roughly 15%. The V gene's germline CDR1 is LNHDA and CDR2 SQIVND (reference sequence). The V end was cut by 8 bases, the J end by 2 bases, with 13 bases between. This CDR3 spans 13 amino acids. Material for sequencing was peripheral blood mononuclear cells (PBMCs). The J gene is TRBJ2-7, the V gene TRBV19, with D perhaps TRBD1 (5 bases). The TCR originated in a man between 18 and 29 years old with type 2 diabetes. CDR3 DNA: TGTGCCAGTGCATCGCAGGGCCCCTACGAGCAGTACTTC. It yields the protein CASASQGPYEQYF.